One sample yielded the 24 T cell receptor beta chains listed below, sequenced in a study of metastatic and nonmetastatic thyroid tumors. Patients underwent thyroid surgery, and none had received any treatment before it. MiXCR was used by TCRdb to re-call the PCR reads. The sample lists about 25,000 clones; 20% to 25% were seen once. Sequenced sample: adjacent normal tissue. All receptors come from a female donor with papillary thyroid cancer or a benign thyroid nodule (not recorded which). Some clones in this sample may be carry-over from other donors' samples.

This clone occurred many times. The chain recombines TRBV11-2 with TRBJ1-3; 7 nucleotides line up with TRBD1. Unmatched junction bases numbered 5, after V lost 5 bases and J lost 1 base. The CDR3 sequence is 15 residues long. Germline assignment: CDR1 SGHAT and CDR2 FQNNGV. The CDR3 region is CASSAQGISGNTIYF. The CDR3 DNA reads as TGTGCCAGCAGCGCACAGGGGATTTCTGGAAACACCATATATTTT.

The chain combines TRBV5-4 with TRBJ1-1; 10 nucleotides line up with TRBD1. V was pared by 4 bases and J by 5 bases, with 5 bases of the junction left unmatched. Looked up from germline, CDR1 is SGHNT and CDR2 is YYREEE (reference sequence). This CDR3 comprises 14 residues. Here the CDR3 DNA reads TGTGCCAGCAGCGCCGGACAGGGGGTTACTGAAGCTTTCTTT. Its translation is CASSAGQGVTEAFF.

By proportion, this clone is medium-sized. CDR3 bases: TGTGCCAGCAGTACCCCGGGACAGGGAAGAAATGAGCAGTTCTTC. Protein product: CASSTPGQGRNEQFF. The V call is TRBV6-1, the J call TRBJ2-1, with 9 bases matching TRBD1. Looked up from germline, CDR1 is MNHNS and CDR2 is SASEGT. Trimming cost V 5 bases and J 7 bases; bases outside gene matches: 9. This CDR3 is built from 15 residues.

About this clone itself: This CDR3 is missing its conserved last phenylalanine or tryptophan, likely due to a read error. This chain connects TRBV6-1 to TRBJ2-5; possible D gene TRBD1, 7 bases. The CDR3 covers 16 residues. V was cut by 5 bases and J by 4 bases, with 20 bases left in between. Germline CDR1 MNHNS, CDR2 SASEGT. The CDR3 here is CASSTPGQRVRETQYL. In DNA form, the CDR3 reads TGTGCCAGCAGTACCCCGGGACAGCGGGTCCGAGAGACCCAGTACTTA.

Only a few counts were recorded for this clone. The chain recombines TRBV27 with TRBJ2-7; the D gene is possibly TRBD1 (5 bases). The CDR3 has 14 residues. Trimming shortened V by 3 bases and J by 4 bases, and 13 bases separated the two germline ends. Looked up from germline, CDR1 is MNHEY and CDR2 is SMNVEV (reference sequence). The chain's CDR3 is CASSFLGEEYEQYF. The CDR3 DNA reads TGTGCCAGCAGTTTTCTAGGGGAAGAATACGAGCAGTACTTC.

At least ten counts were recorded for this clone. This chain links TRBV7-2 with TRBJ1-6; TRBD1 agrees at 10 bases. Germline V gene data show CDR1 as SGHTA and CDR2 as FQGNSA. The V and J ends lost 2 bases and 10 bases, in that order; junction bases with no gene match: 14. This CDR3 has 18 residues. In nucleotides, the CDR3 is TGTGCCAGCAGCTTAAGCATGGTTGGGACAGGGGCAAGGTCACCCCTCCACTTT. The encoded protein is CASSLSMVGTGARSPLHF.

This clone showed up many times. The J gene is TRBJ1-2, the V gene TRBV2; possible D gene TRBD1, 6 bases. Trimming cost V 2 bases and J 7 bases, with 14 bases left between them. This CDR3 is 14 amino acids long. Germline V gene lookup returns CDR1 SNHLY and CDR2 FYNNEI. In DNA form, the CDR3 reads TGTGCCAGCAGTGAATGGGCAGCCAGGGGTGGCTACACCTTC. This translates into CASSEWAARGGYTF.

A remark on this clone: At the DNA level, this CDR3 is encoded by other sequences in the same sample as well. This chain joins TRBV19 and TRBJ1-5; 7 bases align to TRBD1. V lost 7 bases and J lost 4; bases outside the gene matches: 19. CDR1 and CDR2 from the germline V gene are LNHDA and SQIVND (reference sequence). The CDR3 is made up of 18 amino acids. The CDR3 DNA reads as TGTGCCAGTACCCTCGGTACAGGGGTCCTGTTGCGGAATCAGCCCCAGCATTTT. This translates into CASTLGTGVLLRNQPQHF.

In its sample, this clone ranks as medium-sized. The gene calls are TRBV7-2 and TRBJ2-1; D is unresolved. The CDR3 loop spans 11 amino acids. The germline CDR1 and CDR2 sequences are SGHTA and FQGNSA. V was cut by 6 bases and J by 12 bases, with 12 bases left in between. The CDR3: CASSSIFGQFF. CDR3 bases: TGTGCCAGCAGTTCTATCTTCGGGCAGTTCTTC. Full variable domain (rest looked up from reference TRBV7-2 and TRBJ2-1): GAGVSQSPSNKVTEKGKDVELRCDPISGHTALYWYRQSLGQGLEFLIYFQGNSAPDKSGLPSDRFSAERTGGSVSTLTIQRTQQEDSAVYLCASSSIFGQFFGPGTRLTVL.

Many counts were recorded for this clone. CDR3 bases: TGTGCCAGTAGTATGTCTAGCGGGATCGGTGAGCAGTTCTTC. Amino acids: CASSMSSGIGEQFF. This chain uses TRBV19 with TRBJ2-1; 9 bases fit TRBD2. The V gene's germline CDR1 is LNHDA and CDR2 SQIVND (reference sequence). Unmatched junction bases numbered 6, after V lost 3 bases and J lost 9 bases. The CDR3 is made up of 14 amino acids.

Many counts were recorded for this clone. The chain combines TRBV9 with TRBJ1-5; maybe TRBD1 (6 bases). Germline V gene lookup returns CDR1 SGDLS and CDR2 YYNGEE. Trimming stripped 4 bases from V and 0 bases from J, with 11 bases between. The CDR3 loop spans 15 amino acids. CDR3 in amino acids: CASSRDINSNQPQHF. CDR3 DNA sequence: TGTGCCAGCAGCCGGGACATTAATAGCAATCAGCCCCAGCATTTT. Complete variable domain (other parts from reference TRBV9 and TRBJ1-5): DSGVTQTPKHLITATGQRVTLRCSPRSGDLSVYWYQQSLDQGLQFLIQYYNGEERAKGNILERFSAQQFPDLHSELNLSSLELGDSALYFCASSRDINSNQPQHFGDGTRLSIL.

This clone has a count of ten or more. The CDR3 spells CAWSVLEGSGGYTF. The CDR3, as DNA: TGTGCCTGGAGTGTACTGGAAGGGTCAGGGGGCTACACCTTC. This rearrangement joins TRBV30 to TRBJ1-2; D is possibly TRBD1 (5 bases). CDR1 and CDR2 (germline): GTSNPN, SVGIG (reference sequence). This CDR3 has 14 amino acids. V was pared by 0 bases and J by 8 bases, with 16 bases between.

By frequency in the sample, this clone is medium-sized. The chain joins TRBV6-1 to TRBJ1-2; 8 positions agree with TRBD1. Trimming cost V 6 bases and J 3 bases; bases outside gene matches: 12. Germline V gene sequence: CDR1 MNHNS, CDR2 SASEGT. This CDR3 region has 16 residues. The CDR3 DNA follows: TGTGCCAGCAGCCGGCCCCGACAGGGGAAATACTATGGCTACACCTTC. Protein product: CASSRPRQGKYYGYTF.

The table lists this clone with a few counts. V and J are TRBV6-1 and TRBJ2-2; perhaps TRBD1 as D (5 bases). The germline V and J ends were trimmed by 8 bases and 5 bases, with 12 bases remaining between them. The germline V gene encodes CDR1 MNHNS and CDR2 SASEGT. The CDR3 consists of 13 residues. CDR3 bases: TGTGCCAGCGTCATGGACATAACCGGGGAGCTGTTTTTT. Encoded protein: CASVMDITGELFF.

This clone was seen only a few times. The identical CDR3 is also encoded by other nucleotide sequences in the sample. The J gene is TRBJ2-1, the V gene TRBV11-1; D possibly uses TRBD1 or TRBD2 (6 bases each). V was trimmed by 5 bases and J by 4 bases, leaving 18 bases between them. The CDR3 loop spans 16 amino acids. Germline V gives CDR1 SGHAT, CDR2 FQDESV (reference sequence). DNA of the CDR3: TGTGCCAGCAGCCGGGGGTGGGGGGCTCCTTACAATGAGCAGTTCTTC. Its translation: CASSRGWGAPYNEQFF.

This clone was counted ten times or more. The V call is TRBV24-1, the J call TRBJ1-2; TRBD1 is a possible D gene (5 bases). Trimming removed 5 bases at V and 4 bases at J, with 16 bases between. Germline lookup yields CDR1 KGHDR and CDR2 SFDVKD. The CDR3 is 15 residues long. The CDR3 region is CATSAPGRGGYGYTF. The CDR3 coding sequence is TGTGCCACCAGTGCTCCGGGACGTGGAGGCTATGGCTACACCTTC.

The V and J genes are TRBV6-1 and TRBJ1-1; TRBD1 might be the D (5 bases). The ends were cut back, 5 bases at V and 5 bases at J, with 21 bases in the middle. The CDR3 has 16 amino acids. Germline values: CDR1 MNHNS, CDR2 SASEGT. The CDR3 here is CASSSLILPGGTEAFF. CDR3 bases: TGTGCCAGCAGTTCCCTTATCCTCCCTGGGGGAACTGAAGCTTTCTTT.

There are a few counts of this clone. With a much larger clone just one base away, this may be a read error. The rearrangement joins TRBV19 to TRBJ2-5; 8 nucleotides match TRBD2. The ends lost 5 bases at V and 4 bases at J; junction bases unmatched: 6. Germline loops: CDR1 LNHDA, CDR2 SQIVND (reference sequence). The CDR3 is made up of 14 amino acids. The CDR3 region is CASSVREGRETQYF. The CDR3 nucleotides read TGTGCCAGTAGTGTCCGGGAGGGCCGAGAGACCCAGTACTTC. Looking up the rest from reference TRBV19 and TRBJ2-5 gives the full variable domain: DGGITQSPKYLFRKEGQNVTLSCEQNLNHDAMYWYRQDPGQGLRLIYYSQIVNDFQKGDIAEGYSVSREKKESFPLTVTSAQKNPTAFYLCASSVREGRETQYFGPGTRLLVL.

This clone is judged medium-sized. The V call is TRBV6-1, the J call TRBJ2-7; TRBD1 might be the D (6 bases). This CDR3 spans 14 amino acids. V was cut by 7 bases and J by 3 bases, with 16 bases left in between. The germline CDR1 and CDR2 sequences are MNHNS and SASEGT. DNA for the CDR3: TGTGCCAGCACCCAACAGGGTAACCTCTACGAGCAGTACTTC. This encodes CASTQQGNLYEQYF.

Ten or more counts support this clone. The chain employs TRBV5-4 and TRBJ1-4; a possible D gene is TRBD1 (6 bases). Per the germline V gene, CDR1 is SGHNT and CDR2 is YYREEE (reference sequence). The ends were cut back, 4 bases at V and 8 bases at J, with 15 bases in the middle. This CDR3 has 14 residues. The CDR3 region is CASSNKGGGEKLFF. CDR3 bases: TGTGCCAGCAGCAATAAGGGGGGAGGCGAAAAACTGTTTTTT. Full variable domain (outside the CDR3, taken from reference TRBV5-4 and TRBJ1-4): ETGVTQSPTHLIKTRGQQVTLRCSSQSGHNTVSWYQQALGQGPQFIFQYYREEENGRGNFPPRFSGLQFPNYSSELNVNALELDDSALYLCASSNKGGGEKLFFGSGTQLSVL.

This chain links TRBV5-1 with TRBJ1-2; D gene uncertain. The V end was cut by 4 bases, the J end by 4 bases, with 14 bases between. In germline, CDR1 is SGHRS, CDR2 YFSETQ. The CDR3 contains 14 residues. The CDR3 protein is CASSGLGTRYGYTF. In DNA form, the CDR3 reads TGCGCCAGCAGCGGACTGGGAACGCGCTATGGCTACACCTTC.

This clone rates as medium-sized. In DNA form, the CDR3 reads TGTGCCAGCAGTGTAACGGGACTAGGGCTCTACGAGCAGTACTTC. This codes for CASSVTGLGLYEQYF. This chain connects TRBV28 to TRBJ2-7, with TRBD2 identical over 8 bases. The CDR3 contains 15 residues. J gave up 3 bases and V 5 bases, and 9 bases lay outside the gene matches. Germline CDR1 and CDR2: MDHEN and SYDVKM.

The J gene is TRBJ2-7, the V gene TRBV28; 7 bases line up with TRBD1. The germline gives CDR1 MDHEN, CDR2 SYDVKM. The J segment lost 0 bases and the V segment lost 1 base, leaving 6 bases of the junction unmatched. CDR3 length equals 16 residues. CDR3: CASSLSGTVLSYEQYF. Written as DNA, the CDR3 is TGTGCCAGCAGTTTATCTGGGACAGTGCTCTCCTACGAGCAGTACTTC.

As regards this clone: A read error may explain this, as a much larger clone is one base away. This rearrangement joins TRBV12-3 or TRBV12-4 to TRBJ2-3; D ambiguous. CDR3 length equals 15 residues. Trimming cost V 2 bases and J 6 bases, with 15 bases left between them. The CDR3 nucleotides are TGTGCCAGCAGTTTAAGTAGAGGACCATCGGATACGCAGTATTTT. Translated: CASSLSRGPSDTQYF.